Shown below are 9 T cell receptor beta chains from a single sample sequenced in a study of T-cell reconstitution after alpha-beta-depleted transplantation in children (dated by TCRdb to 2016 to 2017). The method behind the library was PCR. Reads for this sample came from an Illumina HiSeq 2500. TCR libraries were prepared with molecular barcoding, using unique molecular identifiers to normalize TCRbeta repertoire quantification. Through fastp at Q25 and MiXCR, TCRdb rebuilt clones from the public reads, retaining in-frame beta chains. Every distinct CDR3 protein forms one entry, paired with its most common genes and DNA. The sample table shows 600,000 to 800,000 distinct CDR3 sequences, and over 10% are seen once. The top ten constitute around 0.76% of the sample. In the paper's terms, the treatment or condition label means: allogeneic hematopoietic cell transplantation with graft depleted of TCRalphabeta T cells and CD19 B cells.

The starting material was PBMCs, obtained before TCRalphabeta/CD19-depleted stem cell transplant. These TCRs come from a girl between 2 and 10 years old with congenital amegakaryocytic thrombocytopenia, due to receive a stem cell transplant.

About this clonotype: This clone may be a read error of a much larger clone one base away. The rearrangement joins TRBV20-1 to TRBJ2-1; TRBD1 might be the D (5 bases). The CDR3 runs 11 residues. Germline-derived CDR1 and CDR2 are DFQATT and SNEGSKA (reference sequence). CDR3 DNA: TGCAGTGCTAAGGCGGACAATGAGCGGTTCTTC. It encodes CSAKADNERFF.

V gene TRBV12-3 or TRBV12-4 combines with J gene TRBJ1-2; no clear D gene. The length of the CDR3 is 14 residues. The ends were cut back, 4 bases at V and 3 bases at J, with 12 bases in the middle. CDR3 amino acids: CASSSPRRHYGYTF. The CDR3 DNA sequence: TGTGCCAGCAGTTCCCCGCGACGGCACTATGGCTACACCTTC.

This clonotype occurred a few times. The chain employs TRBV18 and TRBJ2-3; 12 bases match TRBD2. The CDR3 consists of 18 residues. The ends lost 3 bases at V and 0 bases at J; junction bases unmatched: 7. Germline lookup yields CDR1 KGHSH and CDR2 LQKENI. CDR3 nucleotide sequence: TGTGCCAGCTCACCGAACCGACTAGCGGGGGCTAGCACAGATACGCAGTATTTT. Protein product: CASSPNRLAGASTDTQYF.

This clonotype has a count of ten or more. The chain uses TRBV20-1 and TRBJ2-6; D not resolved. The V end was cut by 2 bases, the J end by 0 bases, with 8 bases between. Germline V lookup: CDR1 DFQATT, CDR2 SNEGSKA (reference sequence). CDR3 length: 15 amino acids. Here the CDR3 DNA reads TGCAGTGCTAGAAGCAGACTCTCTGGGGCCAACGTCCTGACTTTC. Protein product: CSARSRLSGANVLTF.

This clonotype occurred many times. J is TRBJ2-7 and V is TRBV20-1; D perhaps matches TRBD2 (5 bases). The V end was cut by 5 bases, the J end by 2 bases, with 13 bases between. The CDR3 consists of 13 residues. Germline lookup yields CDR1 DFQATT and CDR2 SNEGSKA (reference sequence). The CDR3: CSAEDFPTYEQYF. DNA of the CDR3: TGCAGTGCTGAGGACTTCCCAACCTACGAGCAGTACTTC.

This CDR3 is CASSARSRGSYEQYF. The CDR3 DNA sequence: TGTGCCAGCAGCGCTAGAAGTAGGGGATCCTACGAGCAGTACTTC. The chain uses TRBV5-6 and TRBJ2-7; weak D call: TRBD1 (5 bases). The CDR3 length is 15 residues. The germline gives CDR1 SGHDT, CDR2 YYEEEE. V was trimmed by 4 bases and J by 1 base, leaving 15 bases between them.

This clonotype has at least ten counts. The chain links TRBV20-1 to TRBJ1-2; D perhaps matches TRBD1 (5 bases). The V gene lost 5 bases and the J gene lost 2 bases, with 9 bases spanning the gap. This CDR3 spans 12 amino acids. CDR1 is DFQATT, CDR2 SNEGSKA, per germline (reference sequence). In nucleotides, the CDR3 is TGCAGTGCTTCGACAGTGAACTATGGCTACACCTTC. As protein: CSASTVNYGYTF.

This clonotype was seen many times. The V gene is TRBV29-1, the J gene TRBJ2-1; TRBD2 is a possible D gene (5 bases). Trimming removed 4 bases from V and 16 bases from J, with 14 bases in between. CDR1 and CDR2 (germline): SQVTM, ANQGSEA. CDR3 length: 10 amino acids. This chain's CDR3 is CSVGRPVLFF. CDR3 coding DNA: TGCAGCGTTGGGAGGCCAGTCCTTTTCTTC.

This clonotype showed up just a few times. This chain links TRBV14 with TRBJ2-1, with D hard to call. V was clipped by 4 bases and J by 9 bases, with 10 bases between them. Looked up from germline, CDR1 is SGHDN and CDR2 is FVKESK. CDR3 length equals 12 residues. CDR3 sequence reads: CASSPVLGEQFF. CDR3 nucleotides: TGTGCCAGCAGCCCGGTCCTTGGTGAGCAGTTCTTC.